Listed here is a single TCR beta chain. What it binds is unknown. The germline V gene has CDR1 SGHTA and CDR2 FQGNSA. This CDR3 spans 15 amino acids. Trimming took off 5 bases at V and 0 bases at J, with 12 bases between the two ends. The sample originates from a study of cytotoxic CD8 clonotypes in ibrutinib-treated CLL. Cryopreserved PBMCs were the source of approximately 2 micrograms of genomic DNA, which went to TCR beta libraries. Produced via immunoSEQ multiplex PCR; TCRdb's table is partial and in-frame only. Of 160,000 or so clones listed, more than 70% were seen once; the top ten hold around 3.1%. Regarding the study as a whole: Clonality correlated strongly with circulating CD8+ T cells and exceeded age-matched healthy donors at baseline.

This sequence joins TRBV7-2 and TRBJ2-3; maybe TRBD1 (6 bases). The input for sequencing was PBMCs, taken at disease progression, from a patient treated with ibrutinib. The sequence was obtained from a human donor with chronic lymphocytic leukemia. The CDR3 sequence: CASSIRGRSTDTQYF. CDR3 sequence (DNA): TGTGCCAGCAGCATCAGGGGTCGAAGCACAGATACGCAGTATTTT.